The 9 T cell receptor beta chains in this list originate from one sample, sequenced in a study of vaccination and CD4 T cells after COVID-19. These receptors are not linked to any known antigen. The Oncomine TCR Beta short-read assay was applied to DNA of cultured CD4+ T cells. MiXCR was run by TCRdb on the PCR reads, yielding one entry per CDR3 protein. The data show about 15,000 distinct CDR3 sequences, roughly 61% seen once. Treatment: approximately nine-day PBMC culture with coronavirus spike peptide pools or control peptides (ViraFEST assay). The sample comprised CD4+ T cells from blood, cultured in vitro. The receptors come from a human donor who had recovered from COVID-19.

The rearrangement links TRBV27 to TRBJ2-1; D uncertain. The CDR3 contains 14 residues. The germline gives CDR1 MNHEY, CDR2 SMNVEV (reference sequence). The ends were cut back, 8 bases at V and 0 bases at J, with 11 bases in the middle. The CDR3 nucleotides are TGTGCCAGCTGCCCTCTGAGCTCCTACAATGAGCAGTTCTTC. Translation gives CASCPLSSYNEQFF.

V gene TRBV4-2 combines with J gene TRBJ2-1, with a possible D match to TRBD2 (7 bases). Germline V gene lookup returns CDR1 LGHNA and CDR2 YNFKEQ. Trimming left V 1 base short and J 8 bases short, with 18 bases between. The CDR3 sequence is 16 residues long. CDR3 loop: CASSQALAGPGDEQFF. The CDR3 coding sequence is TGTGCCAGCAGCCAAGCATTAGCGGGTCCAGGGGATGAGCAGTTCTTC.

This chain uses TRBV7-8 with TRBJ2-2; TRBD2 aligns across 9 bases. The CDR3 is made up of 18 amino acids. The germline V gene has CDR1 SGHVS and CDR2 FQNEAQ. The J segment lost 4 bases and the V segment lost 0 bases, leaving 9 bases of the junction unmatched. The CDR3 DNA is TGTGCCAGCAGCTTAGCGCCCCCTAGCGGGGTCGTCACCGGGGAGCTGTTTTTT. Protein product: CASSLAPPSGVVTGELFF.

This clonotype was observed a few times. V gene TRBV20-1 combines with J gene TRBJ1-1; no definite D call. Germline CDR1 is DFQATT and CDR2 is SNEGSKA (reference sequence). Trimming took 3 bases from V and 1 from J, leaving 12 bases between them. There are 14 residues in the CDR3. The CDR3, as DNA: TGCAGTGCTAGTGGGGTTTTAGCGAACACTGAAGCTTTCTTT. Translation: CSASGVLANTEAFF.

The gene calls are TRBV4-3 and TRBJ2-3, with 9 nucleotides matching TRBD2. Per the germline V gene, CDR1 is LGHNA and CDR2 is YSLEER. V gave up 4 bases and J gave up 4 bases; unmatched junction bases: 12. The CDR3 has 17 amino acids. This CDR3 is CASSPGPAGGGSDTQYF. The CDR3 DNA sequence: TGCGCCAGCAGCCCGGGACCAGCGGGGGGTGGGTCAGATACGCAGTATTTT.

The chain uses TRBV30 and TRBJ1-6, with 9 bases fitting TRBD1. Germline lookup yields CDR1 GTSNPN and CDR2 SVGIG (reference sequence). This CDR3 spans 16 amino acids. The trim removed 2 bases at V and 8 bases at J, leaving 10 bases unmatched. The CDR3 loop reads CAWSFLDRGKYSPLHF. In DNA, the CDR3 is TGTGCCTGGAGTTTCTTAGACAGGGGGAAGTATTCACCCCTCCACTTT.

This chain connects TRBV2 to TRBJ2-7; D is perhaps TRBD1 (6 bases). The V and J ends lost 6 bases and 0 bases respectively, with 15 bases between them. CDR1 SNHLY and CDR2 FYNNEI come from the germline V gene. This CDR3 has 15 amino acids. CDR3 nucleotides: TGTGCCAGCAGGGTACAGGGCGTAACCTCCTACGAGCAGTACTTC. This sequence encodes CASRVQGVTSYEQYF.

This clonotype was detected only once. DNA for the CDR3: TGTGCCACCAGGCCAGGCTCTTCCACAGATACGCAGTATTTT. This sequence encodes CATRPGSSTDTQYF. The chain is built from TRBV24-1 and TRBJ2-3; D call uncertain. Germline loops: CDR1 KGHDR, CDR2 SFDVKD. The CDR3 runs 14 residues. The V and J ends lost 7 bases and 2 bases respectively, with 12 bases between them.

This chain uses TRBV20-1 with TRBJ1-2; TRBD1 is a possible D gene (5 bases). The V gene lost 4 bases and the J gene lost 4 bases, with 13 bases spanning the gap. The CDR3 sequence is 13 residues long. The germline CDR1 and CDR2 sequences are DFQATT and SNEGSKA (reference sequence). In nucleotides, the CDR3 is TGCAGTGCTACGTACGTCGGGGGCTATGGCTACACCTTC. Its translation is CSATYVGGYGYTF.